Included here is one T cell receptor (beta chain) sequence, with context. This specimen belongs to a study of blood T cell repertoires in COVID-19. Overall study context: Acute-phase and convalescent COVID-19 samples originated in the United States, Italy and Spain. PBMCs, B-cell-depleted T cells, or T cells provided the cDNA or gDNA that made up the material.

Study processing details: For nucleated cells, counts were estimated from reference gene primer amplification. Assay: immunoSEQ multiplex PCR; the TCRdb copy retains only in-frame clones and omits some. D and trimming were read from the DNA, whereas the V and J calls and clone size are those reported in that table. The repertoire holds some 89,000 clones, with roughly 80% as singletons. This CDR3 is 14 amino acids long. Material: peripheral blood. This receptor was obtained from a man in his sixties or seventies with acute or convalescent COVID-19. V gene TRBV21-1 combines with J gene TRBJ1-2. TRBV21-1 is classified as a pseudogene. The chain's CDR3 is CASSRPLGGDGYTF. CDR3 bases: TGTGCCAGCAGCAGGCCCTTAGGGGGGGACGGCTACACCTTC.